One sample yielded the 31 T cell receptor beta chains listed below, sequenced in a study of blood T cells in healthy people across ages. With a J-beta primer mix and a sample-barcoded 5' primer, a second PCR ran 7 to 11 cycles. TCRdb called the 5' RACE reads again in MiXCR, with one record for every CDR3 protein. The sample lists around 800,000 distinct CDR3 sequences; approximately 53% were seen once. Sequencing was carried out using blood. The receptors here all came from an older man in good health.

This clonotype was detected a few times. The chain uses TRBV9 and TRBJ2-1; no clear D. CDR3 length: 14 amino acids. CDR1 and CDR2 (germline): SGDLS, YYNGEE. V shed 6 bases and J shed 2 bases, with 12 bases lying between them. CDR3 sequence: CASNGGLTYNEQFF. DNA of the CDR3: TGTGCCAGCAATGGCGGTTTAACCTACAATGAGCAGTTCTTC.

This clonotype has a handful of counts. The chain combines TRBV4-1 with TRBJ2-7, with 9 bases matching TRBD1. Germline V gene data show CDR1 as MGHRA and CDR2 as YSYEKL. CDR3 size: 15 residues. V shed 4 bases, J shed 3 bases, and the junction held 7 bases outside the gene matches. DNA of the CDR3: TGCGCCAGCAGCCCCACCCCGGGACAGGGCTACGAGCAGTACTTC. The encoded protein is CASSPTPGQGYEQYF.

This clonotype was counted a single time. The chain links TRBV3-1 to TRBJ2-5; 10 nucleotides agree with TRBD1. The DNA matches TRBJ2-7 better at its end, which makes the J call doubtful. The CDR3 contains 14 residues. Germline V lookup: CDR1 LGHDT, CDR2 YNNKEL (reference sequence). CDR3 protein: CASRPDRGHDEQYF. For the CDR3, the DNA is TGTGCCAGCAGACCCGACAGGGGGCACGACGAGCAGTACTTC.

There are a few counts of this clonotype. The J gene is TRBJ2-7, the V gene TRBV10-3; D might be TRBD1 (6 bases). CDR1 and CDR2 (germline): ENHRY, SYGVKD. This CDR3 is built from 13 residues. The ends were cut back, 4 bases at V and 1 base at J, with 8 bases in the middle. CDR3 DNA: TGTGCCATCAGTGGTGACAGGTCCTACGAGCAGTACTTC. The encoded protein is CAISGDRSYEQYF.

This sequence joins TRBV18 and TRBJ2-7; no firm D call. The germline gives CDR1 KGHSH, CDR2 LQKENI. CDR3 length: 13 residues. The V gene lost 4 bases and the J gene lost 2 bases, with 9 bases spanning the gap. CDR3 protein: CASSLVLTYEQYF. The CDR3 DNA is TGTGCCAGCTCACTCGTCTTAACCTACGAGCAGTACTTC.

This clonotype has more than one count but fewer than ten. This sequence joins TRBV24-1 and TRBJ2-5; D unresolved. Germline-derived CDR1 and CDR2 are KGHDR and SFDVKD. There are 13 residues in the CDR3. V lost 4 bases and J 5 bases, leaving 10 bases between the germline ends. The CDR3 loop reads CATSDPGFETQYF. The DNA of the CDR3 is TGTGCCACCAGTGACCCAGGTTTTGAGACCCAGTACTTC.

J is TRBJ2-7 and V is TRBV20-1; possible D gene TRBD2, 6 bases. CDR3 size: 16 residues. V dropped 0 bases and J dropped 1 base, with 16 bases sitting between them. Per the germline V gene, CDR1 is DFQATT and CDR2 is SNEGSKA (reference sequence). The CDR3 loop reads CSARDPWGERSYEQYF. The CDR3 DNA reads TGCAGTGCTAGAGATCCCTGGGGGGAAAGGTCCTACGAGCAGTACTTC.

This sequence joins TRBV11-2 and TRBJ2-3, with D perhaps matching TRBD1 or TRBD2 (5 bases each). The CDR3 is 18 amino acids. The V gene's germline CDR1 is SGHAT and CDR2 FQNNGV. With 7 bases removed from V and 14 bases from J, the gap between germline ends came to 37 bases. In DNA, the CDR3 is TGTGCCAGCACCCGAGGGGACGGACGCAAAGCTGAGCACAGATACGCGTATTTT. Its protein product is CASTRGDGRKAEHRYAYF.

This clonotype was seen only a few times. The chain carries TRBV5-1 and TRBJ1-4; D remains unclear. CDR1 is SGHRS and CDR2 is YFSETQ in the germline V gene. Between the trimmed V and J ends, which lost 0 bases and 2 bases, there was a span of 11 bases. This CDR3 comprises 16 residues. The CDR3 spells CASSLEGGRTNEKLFF. CDR3 nucleotides: TGCGCCAGCAGCTTGGAGGGAGGGAGGACTAATGAAAAACTGTTTTTT.

The rearrangement joins TRBV6-5 to TRBJ1-2; 7 bases are shared with TRBD1. The CDR3 is 14 residues long. CDR1 and CDR2 from the germline V gene are MNHEY and SVGAGI. The trim removed 2 bases at V and 6 bases at J, leaving 6 bases unmatched. CDR3 residues: CASSYQGGSDGYTF. The CDR3 DNA reads as TGTGCCAGCAGTTACCAAGGGGGCTCGGATGGCTACACCTTC.

Only a few counts were recorded for this clonotype. The genes are TRBV20-1 and TRBJ1-2, with D hard to call. With 4 bases removed from V and 3 bases from J, the gap between germline ends came to 6 bases. CDR3 length: 11 amino acids. In germline, CDR1 is DFQATT, CDR2 SNEGSKA (reference sequence). The CDR3 loop reads CSANKYYGYTF. Here the CDR3 DNA reads TGCAGTGCTAACAAGTACTATGGCTACACCTTC.

The chain links TRBV7-2 to TRBJ1-5; D remains ambiguous. The CDR3 length is 15 residues. Trimming removed 2 bases from V and 1 base from J, with 9 bases in between. CDR1 and CDR2 from the germline V gene are SGHTA and FQGNSA. For the CDR3, the DNA is TGTGCCAGCAGCTTAACGGGAAGGAGCAATCAGCCCCAGCATTTT. This codes for CASSLTGRSNQPQHF.

This clonotype was observed a few times. The CDR3 coding sequence is TGCAGTGCTAGTCTTCCGAGGGCAACCTACGAGCAGTACTTC. Translation: CSASLPRATYEQYF. The V and J genes are TRBV20-1 and TRBJ2-7, with D maybe TRBD2 (5 bases). The CDR3 length is 14 residues. V dropped 3 bases and J dropped 2 bases, with 14 bases sitting between them. Per germline, CDR1 DFQATT and CDR2 SNEGSKA (reference sequence).

This chain joins TRBV29-1 and TRBJ2-1, with 9 bases identical to TRBD2. CDR3 size: 16 residues. Germline V gene data show CDR1 as SQVTM and CDR2 as ANQGSEA. J was trimmed by 3 bases and V by 0 bases; bases with no gene match: 6. For the CDR3, the DNA is TGCAGCGTTGAAGATGGGTCTAGCGGGGACTACAATGAGCAGTTCTTC. It encodes CSVEDGSSGDYNEQFF.

The genes are TRBV27 and TRBJ2-3; no reliable D call. With 8 bases removed from V and 4 bases from J, the gap between germline ends came to 7 bases. Germline CDR1 and CDR2: MNHEY and SMNVEV (reference sequence). This CDR3 has 11 amino acids. The CDR3 nucleotides are TGTGCCAGCCCAACCCCAGATACGCAGTATTTT. Translating it yields CASPTPDTQYF.

This clonotype has more than one count but fewer than ten. The rearrangement joins TRBV9 to TRBJ2-7, with 8 bases fitting TRBD1. The trim removed 0 bases at V and 3 bases at J, leaving 2 bases unmatched. Per germline, CDR1 SGDLS and CDR2 YYNGEE. The CDR3 has 14 residues. The CDR3 region has the DNA TGTGCCAGCAGCGTAGCAGGGGGCGACTACGAGCAGTACTTC. It yields the protein CASSVAGGDYEQYF. Complete variable domain (other parts from reference TRBV9 and TRBJ2-7): DSGVTQTPKHLITATGQRVTLRCSPRSGDLSVYWYQQSLDQGLQFLIQYYNGEERAKGNILERFSAQQFPDLHSELNLSSLELGDSALYFCASSVAGGDYEQYFGPGTRLTVT.

The V call is TRBV12-3 or TRBV12-4, the J call TRBJ2-4; 7 nucleotides line up with TRBD1. Trimming at V came to 2 bases and at J to 3 bases, leaving 7 bases not matched to a gene. This CDR3 is 16 amino acids long. In DNA, the CDR3 is TGTGCCAGCAGTTTACGGGTGACAGGGCTCAAAAACATTCAGTACTTC. It specifies CASSLRVTGLKNIQYF.

The rearrangement uses TRBV4-1 and TRBJ1-5, with D possibly being TRBD1 (6 bases). V was shortened by 4 bases and J by 0 bases, with 19 bases between the two germline ends. The germline V gene encodes CDR1 MGHRA and CDR2 YSYEKL. The CDR3 length is 18 residues. CDR3 in DNA: TGCGCCAGCAGCCTACAAGGCGGTACAGGGCCTAGCAATCAGCCCCAGCATTTT. Residues: CASSLQGGTGPSNQPQHF.

This chain uses TRBV3-1 with TRBJ2-1; D is unclear. V lost 0 bases and J 10 bases, leaving 10 bases between the germline ends. The germline V gene encodes CDR1 LGHDT and CDR2 YNNKEL (reference sequence). The CDR3 loop spans 13 amino acids. The CDR3 sequence is CASSQDIGREQFF. DNA of the CDR3: TGTGCCAGCAGCCAAGATATTGGGCGGGAGCAGTTCTTC.

CDR3 sequence reads: CASSLDFGTDTQYF. CDR3 DNA: TGTGCCAGCAGCTTAGATTTTGGGACAGATACGCAGTATTTT. This chain connects TRBV11-2 to TRBJ2-3; D gene uncertain. The germline V gene encodes CDR1 SGHAT and CDR2 FQNNGV. This CDR3 has 14 amino acids. V lost 0 bases to trimming and J lost 3 bases, with 7 bases between them.

This clonotype was counted a few times. V is TRBV25-1 and J is TRBJ1-1; D not resolved. The CDR3 is 13 residues long. Trimming shortened V by 6 bases and J by 1 base, and 9 bases separated the two germline ends. From germline, CDR1 is MGHDK and CDR2 SYGVNS. The CDR3 nucleotides are TGTGCCAGCAGAAGGGCCAGGAACACTGAAGCTTTCTTT. As protein: CASRRARNTEAFF.

The chain is built from TRBV4-1 and TRBJ1-5; D is uncertain. Trimming left V 1 base short and J 3 bases short, with 16 bases between. The germline V gene encodes CDR1 MGHRA and CDR2 YSYEKL. This CDR3 is 17 amino acids long. Written as DNA, the CDR3 is TGCGCCAGCAGCCAAGCCCCGGGCCAAAGATTCAATCAGCCCCAGCATTTT. Protein: CASSQAPGQRFNQPQHF.

This clonotype was counted once. V usage is TRBV18 and J usage is TRBJ1-6; D unresolved. The germline V and J ends were trimmed by 0 bases and 11 bases, with 14 bases remaining between them. The CDR3 has 15 amino acids. Germline V gene sequence: CDR1 KGHSH, CDR2 LQKENI. The CDR3 nucleotides are TGTGCCAGCTCACCACCGACCACCTCTGGGGCACCCCTCCACTTT. Translation: CASSPPTTSGAPLHF.

The V call is TRBV29-1, the J call TRBJ2-5, with 7 bases aligning to TRBD1. TRBJ2-1 matches the DNA end more closely, so the J call is doubtful. There are 12 residues in the CDR3. The germline V gene encodes CDR1 SQVTM and CDR2 ANQGSEA. The CDR3 region is CSGVQGVSEQFF. The CDR3 region has the DNA TGCAGCGGGGTTCAGGGGGTTAGTGAGCAGTTCTTC.

In this sample, this clonotype turned up many times. The J gene is TRBJ2-7, the V gene TRBV20-1; D ambiguous. The CDR3 contains 15 residues. V gave up 2 bases and J gave up 7 bases, with 21 bases separating them. CDR1 DFQATT and CDR2 SNEGSKA come from the germline V gene (reference sequence). The DNA of the CDR3 is TGCAGTGCTAGACCGACAAGACGCGCACCCTTTGAGCAGTACTTC. It specifies CSARPTRRAPFEQYF.

V and J are TRBV12-3 or TRBV12-4 and TRBJ1-5; D gene uncertain. V lost 5 bases and J 6 bases, leaving 8 bases between the germline ends. CDR3 length: 12 amino acids. In DNA, the CDR3 is TGTGCCAGCAGTGTCCGGGGTCAGCCCCAGCATTTT. This sequence encodes CASSVRGQPQHF.

This clonotype occurred a few times. V usage is TRBV9 and J usage is TRBJ2-5; maybe TRBD2 (6 bases). The DNA end lines up better with TRBJ2-7; the J call may be wrong. Per germline, CDR1 SGDLS and CDR2 YYNGEE. The CDR3 contains 14 residues. The CDR3 DNA reads as TGTGCCAGCAGCGTGGAGGGAAGGGTACACGAGCAGTACTTC. Protein: CASSVEGRVHEQYF.

In its sample, this clonotype was seen a few times. The chain recombines TRBV6-6 with TRBJ2-7; possibly TRBD2 for D (6 bases). Trimming cost V 6 bases and J 0 bases, with 12 bases left between them. This CDR3 region has 14 residues. From germline, CDR1 is MNHNY and CDR2 SVGAGI (reference sequence). CDR3: CASRSGFASYEQYF. The CDR3 nucleotides are TGTGCCAGCAGGAGCGGGTTCGCCTCCTACGAGCAGTACTTC.

This clonotype has only a few counts. The genes are TRBV13 and TRBJ1-2; D is undetermined. V gave up 6 bases and J gave up 3 bases, with 11 bases separating them. The CDR3 is 13 amino acids. Looked up from germline, CDR1 is PRHDT and CDR2 is FYEKMQ (reference sequence). In DNA form, the CDR3 reads TGTGCCAGCAGTAAGACTCGGGACTATGGCTACACCTTC. It specifies CASSKTRDYGYTF.

This clonotype was picked up one time. The genes are TRBV24-1 and TRBJ2-7; D is undetermined. Deletions cut 0 bases from V and 1 base from J, with 6 bases between. The CDR3 has 14 amino acids. The V gene's germline CDR1 is KGHDR and CDR2 SFDVKD. CDR3 in DNA: TGTGCCACCAGTGATTTGGACTGGTCCTACGAGCAGTACTTC. It is translated as CATSDLDWSYEQYF.

This clonotype was seen only a few times. This sequence joins TRBV7-2 and TRBJ1-2; maybe TRBD1 (6 bases). The CDR3 is 13 amino acids. CDR1 SGHTA and CDR2 FQGNSA come from the germline V gene. Deletions cut 5 bases from V and 6 bases from J, with 13 bases between. CDR3: CASSLDRLHGYTF. In DNA, the CDR3 is TGTGCCAGCAGCCTAGACAGGCTCCATGGCTACACCTTC.